This TCR beta chain is drawn from a study of CD8+ T cells in alopecia areata. On this clone: Antigen specificity is unknown.

CDR3 size: 14 residues. The germline CDR1 and CDR2 sequences are GTSNPN and SVGIG (reference sequence). V was pared by 1 base and J by 1 base, with 1 base of the junction left unmatched. Reverse transcribed after extraction, RNA yielded cDNA as the sequencing template. Method: immunoSEQ multiplex PCR; TCRdb's copy keeps in-frame clones and lacks some. The sample yields 120,000 to 150,000 clones, about 87% seen once. Study-level points and caveats: There were also resident alphabeta T cells of normal skin sequenced in scalp samples.

Alopecia areata patients had lesional scalp punch biopsies and peripheral blood taken from them. The V and J genes are TRBV30 and TRBJ2-3; 8 bases match TRBD2. The receptor comes from a human donor with alopecia areata. This specimen was CD8+ T cells sorted from blood, taken at week 0. For the CDR3, the DNA is TGTGCCTGGAGTGCAGCGGGGGGCACAGATACGCAGTATTTT. Its protein product is CAWSAAGGTDTQYF.